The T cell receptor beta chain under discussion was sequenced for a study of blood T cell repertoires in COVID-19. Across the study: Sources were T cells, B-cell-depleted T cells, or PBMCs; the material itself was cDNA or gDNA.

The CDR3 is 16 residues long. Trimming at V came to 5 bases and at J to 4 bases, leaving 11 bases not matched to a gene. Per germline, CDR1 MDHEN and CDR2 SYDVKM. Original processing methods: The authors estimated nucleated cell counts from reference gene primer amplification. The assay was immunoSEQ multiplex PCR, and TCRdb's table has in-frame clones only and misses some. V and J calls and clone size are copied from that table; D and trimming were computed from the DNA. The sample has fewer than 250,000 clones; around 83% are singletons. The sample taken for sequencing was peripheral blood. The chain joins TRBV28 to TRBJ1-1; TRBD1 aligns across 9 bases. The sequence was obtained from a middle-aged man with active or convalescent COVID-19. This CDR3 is CASSLHPGQGSTEAFF. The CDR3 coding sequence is TGTGCCAGCAGTCTACATCCGGGACAGGGTAGCACTGAAGCTTTCTTT.